A single sample gave rise to the 22 T cell receptor beta chains below, sequenced in a study of T cell responses to AZD1222 COVID-19 vaccine. The assay was immunoSEQ multiplex PCR, and TCRdb's table has in-frame clones only and misses some. There are 95,000 to 150,000 clones in the sample; 85% to 90% occur only once, and less than 4.5% lies in the top ten. Specimen: peripheral blood, collected on day 0 of AZD1222 vaccination. The receptors stem from an adult in good health.

The gene calls are TRBV6-5 and TRBJ2-7; D unresolved. The germline gives CDR1 MNHEY, CDR2 SVGAGI. This CDR3 has 12 residues. Trimming shortened V by 6 bases and J by 2 bases, and 8 bases separated the two germline ends. The CDR3 is CASRGSAYEQYF. CDR3 bases: TGTGCCAGCAGGGGGTCGGCCTACGAGCAGTACTTC.

Only one count was recorded for this clone. The V and J genes are TRBV27 and TRBJ2-5, with 9 bases matching TRBD2. Germline CDR1 and CDR2: MNHEY and SMNVEV (reference sequence). The junction had 6 bases not matched to a gene; V was cut back by 1 base and J by 0 bases. The CDR3 totals 17 residues. The CDR3 loop reads CASSLYPSGANQETQYF. Written as DNA, the CDR3 is TGTGCCAGCAGTTTATATCCTAGCGGGGCCAACCAAGAGACCCAGTACTTC.

This clone is a singleton in its sample. This chain joins TRBV14 and TRBJ2-3; D is ambiguous. This CDR3 is 13 amino acids long. V was shortened by 5 bases and J by 6 bases, with 12 bases between the two germline ends. Germline assignment: CDR1 SGHDN and CDR2 FVKESK. The DNA of the CDR3 is TGTGCCAGCAGCGAAAGGCCGCCGGATACGCAGTATTTT. It yields the protein CASSERPPDTQYF. The full variable domain, with the rest looked up from reference TRBV14 and TRBJ2-3, is EAGVTQFPSHSVIEKGQTVTLRCDPISGHDNLYWYRRVMGKEIKFLLHFVKESKQDESGMPNNRFLAERTGGTYSTLKVQPAELEDSGVYFCASSERPPDTQYFGPGTRLTVL.

V usage is TRBV5-1 and J usage is TRBJ2-2, with TRBD2 matching over 7 bases. The CDR3 has 14 residues. The J segment lost 0 bases and the V segment lost 7 bases, leaving 3 bases of the junction unmatched. Germline values: CDR1 SGHRS, CDR2 YFSETQ. The CDR3 sequence is CASEAGPNTGELFF. The CDR3 nucleotides are TGCGCCAGCGAAGCGGGGCCGAACACCGGGGAGCTGTTTTTT.

The V gene is TRBV19, the J gene TRBJ2-6; D perhaps matches TRBD2 (7 bases). The germline V gene encodes CDR1 LNHDA and CDR2 SQIVND (reference sequence). Trimming left V 2 bases short and J 2 bases short, with 22 bases between. CDR3 length: 20 amino acids. CDR3 loop: CASSIRGTLRGVPGANVLTF. The CDR3 DNA sequence: TGTGCCAGTAGTATAAGGGGGACCCTACGGGGGGTCCCTGGGGCCAACGTCCTGACTTTC. Supplemented by reference TRBV19 and TRBJ2-6, the full variable domain reads DGGITQSPKYLFRKEGQNVTLSCEQNLNHDAMYWYRQDPGQGLRLIYYSQIVNDFQKGDIAEGYSVSREKKESFPLTVTSAQKNPTAFYLCASSIRGTLRGVPGANVLTFGAGSRLTVL.

The chain links TRBV5-3 to TRBJ1-2; 8 positions match TRBD1. TRBV5-3 is assigned to the ORF class and has an uncertain function. V lost 0 bases, J lost 4 bases, and 23 bases stayed unmatched. The CDR3 is 21 amino acids. The CDR3 nucleotides read TGTGCCAGAAGCTTGGACCTCGCCCCGGCGGACAGGGCCTTCCGGGGCTATGGCTACACCTTC. Translation: CARSLDLAPADRAFRGYGYTF.

This clone was observed once. This chain links TRBV4-2 with TRBJ1-2, with no clear D. CDR1 is LGHNA and CDR2 is YNFKEQ in the germline V gene. The CDR3 sequence is 14 residues long. The germline V and J ends were trimmed by 0 bases and 2 bases, with 7 bases remaining between them. Here the CDR3 reads CASSQEKGNYGYTF. In nucleotides, the CDR3 is TGTGCCAGCAGCCAAGAGAAAGGCAACTATGGCTACACCTTC.

J is TRBJ2-7 and V is TRBV12-5, with a weak D call TRBD1 (5 bases). Germline V gives CDR1 LGHNT, CDR2 FRNRAP. This CDR3 comprises 19 residues. Trimming removed 9 bases at V and 5 bases at J, with 35 bases between. The CDR3 DNA sequence: TGTGCTAGCACGTCATTTGGTTCTGGGGCCAGTGATGGATTAGACGAGCAGTACTTC. Its protein product is CASTSFGSGASDGLDEQYF.

The J gene is TRBJ1-1, the V gene TRBV9, with TRBD1 as a possible D gene (5 bases). Trimming shortened V by 0 bases and J by 6 bases, and 12 bases separated the two germline ends. The CDR3 is 14 amino acids. In germline, CDR1 is SGDLS, CDR2 YYNGEE. CDR3 DNA: TGTGCCAGCAGCGTAGCTGCAGGGTCAGCTGAAGCTTTCTTT. Translated: CASSVAAGSAEAFF.

The chain has TRBV4-1 and TRBJ2-1, with unresolved D. Germline CDR1 is MGHRA and CDR2 is YSYEKL. Trimming removed 1 base at V and 10 bases at J, with 11 bases between. The CDR3 length is 13 residues. CDR3 DNA: TGCGCCAGCAGCCAAGCGGCCCCGTCGGAGCAGTTCTTC. Its protein product is CASSQAAPSEQFF.

The gene calls are TRBV19 and TRBJ1-5, with D maybe TRBD1 (6 bases). The length of the CDR3 is 15 residues. Trimming left V 4 bases short and J 2 bases short, with 12 bases between. Germline V gene lookup returns CDR1 LNHDA and CDR2 SQIVND (reference sequence). CDR3 nucleotides: TGTGCCAGTAGTAGGGGAGGGGGTCGCAATCAGCCCCAGCATTTT. The encoded protein is CASSRGGGRNQPQHF.

This chain joins TRBV6-5 and TRBJ2-1; 10 bases match TRBD2. CDR1 is MNHEY and CDR2 is SVGAGI in the germline V gene. The CDR3 consists of 16 residues. With V trimmed by 2 bases and J by 1 base, 2 bases remained unmatched. The CDR3 nucleotides are TGTGCCAGCAGTTACGCGGGACTAGCGTCCTACAATGAGCAGTTCTTC. It encodes CASSYAGLASYNEQFF.

This clone occurred a few times. This rearrangement joins TRBV7-3 to TRBJ2-1; D is possibly TRBD2 (6 bases). V gave up 0 bases and J gave up 5 bases, with 8 bases separating them. Germline values: CDR1 SGHTA, CDR2 FQGTGA. This CDR3 is built from 14 residues. The chain's CDR3 is CASSLTGGDNEQFF. For the CDR3, the DNA is TGTGCCAGCAGCTTAACGGGAGGTGACAATGAGCAGTTCTTC.

This clone showed up just once. The chain uses TRBV2 and TRBJ1-1; D possibly corresponds to TRBD1 (5 bases). Germline CDR1 is SNHLY and CDR2 is FYNNEI. V was shortened by 2 bases and J by 8 bases, with 12 bases between the two germline ends. The CDR3 is 13 amino acids. Written as DNA, the CDR3 is TGTGCCAGCAGTGAACAGGGCCTTGGGGAAGCTTTCTTT. Protein: CASSEQGLGEAFF.

This clone was recorded only once. The chain carries TRBV2 and TRBJ1-2; 8 bases are a match to TRBD1. Germline lookup yields CDR1 SNHLY and CDR2 FYNNEI. Germline trimming cut 6 bases from V and 5 bases from J; bases unmatched to any gene: 11. This CDR3 contains 15 residues. The CDR3 loop reads CASRSRTGTTYGYTF. The CDR3 coding sequence is TGTGCCAGCAGGAGTAGGACAGGGACGACTTATGGCTACACCTTC. The full variable domain, its missing parts supplied by reference TRBV2 and TRBJ1-2, is EPEVTQTPSHQVTQMGQEVILRCVPISNHLYFYWYRQILGQKVEFLVSFYNNEISEKSEIFDDQFSVERPDGSNFTLKIRSTKLEDSAMYFCASRSRTGTTYGYTFGSGTRLTVV.

The V and J genes are TRBV5-6 and TRBJ1-2; tentatively, D is TRBD1 (6 bases). CDR1 and CDR2 (germline): SGHDT, YYEEEE. Trimming pared 5 bases from V and 5 bases from J, leaving 16 bases between. The CDR3 loop spans 14 amino acids. This chain's CDR3 is CASSKDSLPYGYTF. CDR3 nucleotide sequence: TGTGCCAGCAGTAAGGACAGCCTCCCGTATGGCTACACCTTC.

The V call is TRBV4-1, the J call TRBJ2-1, with 8 nucleotides matching TRBD2. Trimming took 0 bases from V and 10 from J; bases not matched to a gene: 8. CDR1 MGHRA and CDR2 YSYEKL come from the germline V gene. This CDR3 has 15 amino acids. The CDR3 region has the DNA TGCGCCAGCAGCCAAGAAAAGGGCGGGGGGCTCGAGCAGTTCTTC. Translating it yields CASSQEKGGGLEQFF.

The chain links TRBV7-4 to TRBJ2-3; 7 bases fit TRBD1. The junction had 14 bases not matched to a gene; V was cut back by 5 bases and J by 6 bases. Germline CDR1 is SGHVT and CDR2 is SQSDAQ. The CDR3 length is 16 residues. Written as DNA, the CDR3 is TGTGCCAGCAGCCCCAACGGGGAAGGGGGCAGGGATACGCAGTATTTT. This translates into CASSPNGEGGRDTQYF.

The chain recombines TRBV19 with TRBJ2-7; D not resolved. The CDR3 covers 14 residues. V lost 4 bases to trimming and J lost 0 bases, with 10 bases between them. Germline V CDR1 and CDR2: LNHDA, SQIVND (reference sequence). Here the CDR3 reads CASSKNWASYEQYF. For the CDR3, the DNA is TGTGCCAGTAGTAAAAATTGGGCCTCCTACGAGCAGTACTTC. The full variable domain, its missing parts supplied by reference TRBV19 and TRBJ2-7, is DGGITQSPKYLFRKEGQNVTLSCEQNLNHDAMYWYRQDPGQGLRLIYYSQIVNDFQKGDIAEGYSVSREKKESFPLTVTSAQKNPTAFYLCASSKNWASYEQYFGPGTRLTVT.

The CDR3 spells CASSSRSGFFADTQYF. CDR3 nucleotide sequence: TGTGCCAGCAGCTCACGATCAGGGTTTTTCGCAGATACGCAGTATTTT. The chain links TRBV5-5 to TRBJ2-3, with D possibly matching TRBD1 (5 bases). This CDR3 region has 16 residues. Germline V gives CDR1 SGHKS, CDR2 YYEKEE (reference sequence). Trimming shortened V by 3 bases and J by 4 bases, and 18 bases separated the two germline ends.

The CDR3 here is CASSVKQGASSGNTIYF. The CDR3 region has the DNA TGTGCCAGCAGCGTAAAACAGGGGGCGAGCTCTGGAAACACCATATATTTT. The rearrangement joins TRBV9 to TRBJ1-3, with 9 bases fitting TRBD1. Trimming removed 1 base from V and 0 bases from J; junction bases left unmatched: 5. Germline V gene lookup returns CDR1 SGDLS and CDR2 YYNGEE. This CDR3 comprises 17 residues.

J is TRBJ1-1 and V is TRBV6-5; no reliable D call. Germline values: CDR1 MNHEY, CDR2 SVGAGI. Trimming took 8 bases from V and 1 from J, leaving 11 bases between them. The CDR3 covers 13 residues. Here the CDR3 DNA reads TGTGCCAGCGAGCTTAGTGAGAACACTGAAGCTTTCTTT. Protein: CASELSENTEAFF.